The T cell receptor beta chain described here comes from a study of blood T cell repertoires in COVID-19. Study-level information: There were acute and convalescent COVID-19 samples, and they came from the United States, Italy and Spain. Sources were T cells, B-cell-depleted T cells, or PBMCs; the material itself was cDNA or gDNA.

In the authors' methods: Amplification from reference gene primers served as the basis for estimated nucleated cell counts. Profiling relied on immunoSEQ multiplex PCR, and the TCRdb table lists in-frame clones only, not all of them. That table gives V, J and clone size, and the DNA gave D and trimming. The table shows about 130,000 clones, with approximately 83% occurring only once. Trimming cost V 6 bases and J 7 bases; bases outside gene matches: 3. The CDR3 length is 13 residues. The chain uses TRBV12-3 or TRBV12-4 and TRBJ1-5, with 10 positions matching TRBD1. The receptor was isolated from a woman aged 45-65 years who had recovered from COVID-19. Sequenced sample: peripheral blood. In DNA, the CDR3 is TGTGCCAGCAGCGGGACAGGGGAACAGCCCCAGCATTTT. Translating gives CASSGTGEQPQHF.